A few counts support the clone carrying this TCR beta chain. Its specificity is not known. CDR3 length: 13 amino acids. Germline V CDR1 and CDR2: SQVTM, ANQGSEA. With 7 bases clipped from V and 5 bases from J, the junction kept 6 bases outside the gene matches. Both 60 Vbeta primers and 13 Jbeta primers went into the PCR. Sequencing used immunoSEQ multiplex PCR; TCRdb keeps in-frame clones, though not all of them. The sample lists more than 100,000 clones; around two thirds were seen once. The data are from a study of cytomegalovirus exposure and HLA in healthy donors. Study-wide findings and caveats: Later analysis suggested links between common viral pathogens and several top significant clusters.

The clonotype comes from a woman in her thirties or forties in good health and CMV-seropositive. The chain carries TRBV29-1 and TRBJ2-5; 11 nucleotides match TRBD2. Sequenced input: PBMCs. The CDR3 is CSDRLAGTETQYF. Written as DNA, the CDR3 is TGCAGCGATCGACTAGCGGGGACTGAGACCCAGTACTTC.